This T cell receptor (beta chain) was profiled in a study of T cells in Graves' hyperthyroidism and ophthalmopathy. Study-level results: Blood held most thyroid clonotypes expanded above 0.001 frequency.

Researchers took RNA transcripts and amplified the TCR beta CDR3 regions from them. First-round RT-PCR with HTBI primers amplified the TCR CDR3 region. TCRdb analysed the multiplex PCR reads with MiXCR anew, one entry per CDR3 protein. The data contain roughly 700,000 distinct CDR3 sequences, roughly a third of them seen just once; the ten biggest clones take up around 31%. Uncontrolled infection, other autoimmune disease, pregnancy or lactation disqualified patients from enrolment. Between the trimmed V and J ends, which lost 4 bases and 5 bases, there was a span of 11 bases. CDR1 and CDR2 (germline): MGHDK, SYGVNS. There are 13 residues in the CDR3. At least ten counts were recorded for this clonotype. Its antigen is currently unknown.

The rearrangement joins TRBV25-1 to TRBJ1-1; no firm D call. The sequence was obtained from a woman in her thirties or forties with Graves' hyperthyroidism. Material for sequencing was blood. This CDR3 is CASSVAGETEAFF. CDR3 nucleotides: TGTGCCAGCAGTGTGGCCGGGGAGACTGAAGCTTTCTTT.